Sequencing of this T cell receptor beta chain was carried out in a study of T cell responses to AZD1222 COVID-19 vaccine. Whole-study results and caveats: It should be noted that donors were predominantly white British and more often female, and clonal diversity was possibly underestimated.

Some clones are missing from TCRdb's copy, which holds only in-frame ones; the method was immunoSEQ multiplex PCR. The sample includes roughly 150,000 clones, around nine tenths of them seen just once. This clone was observed a handful of times. Its specificity is not known. There are 14 residues in the CDR3. Trimming removed 6 bases from V and 2 bases from J; junction bases left unmatched: 4. From germline, CDR1 is SGHTA and CDR2 FQGNSA. The V gene is TRBV7-2, the J gene TRBJ2-7; the match to TRBD1 covers 10 bases. The specimen comprised peripheral blood, sampled 28 days after the second AZD1222 dose. The receptor comes from an adult who received the AZD1222 COVID-19 vaccine. The CDR3 coding sequence is TGTGCCAGCAGGGTGGGACAGGGGCCCTACGAGCAGTACTTC. Its protein product is CASRVGQGPYEQYF.